This T cell receptor (beta chain) was observed in a study of blood T cell repertoires in COVID-19. The data were produced by immunoSEQ multiplex PCR, yet TCRdb's version contains in-frame clones alone and is incomplete. This sample yields over 85,000 clones, of which around 87% are seen a single time; nearly 20% belongs to the top ten. Only a few counts were recorded for this clone. The receptor was isolated from a human donor in a cohort sampled during active COVID-19. The sequenced material came from peripheral blood.

Here the CDR3 reads CASSQVLAGGGEQYF. As DNA, the CDR3 is TGCGCCAGCAGCCAAGTACTAGCGGGAGGGGGCGAGCAGTACTTC. V usage is TRBV4-1 and J usage is TRBJ2-7; 13 bases fit TRBD2. Germline CDR1 MGHRA, CDR2 YSYEKL. The ends lost 1 base at V and 6 bases at J; junction bases unmatched: 3. The CDR3 has 15 residues.